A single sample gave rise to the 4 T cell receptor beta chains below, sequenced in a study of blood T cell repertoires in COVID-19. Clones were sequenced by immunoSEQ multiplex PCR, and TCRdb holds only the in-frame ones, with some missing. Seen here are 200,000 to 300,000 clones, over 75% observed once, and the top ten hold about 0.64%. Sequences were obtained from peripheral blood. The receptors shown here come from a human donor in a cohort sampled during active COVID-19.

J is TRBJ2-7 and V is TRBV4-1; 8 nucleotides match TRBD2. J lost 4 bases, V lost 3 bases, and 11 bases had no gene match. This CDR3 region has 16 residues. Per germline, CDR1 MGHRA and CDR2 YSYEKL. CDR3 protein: CASSHRQSGSMYEQYF. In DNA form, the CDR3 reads TGCGCCAGCAGCCACCGGCAAAGCGGGAGTATGTACGAGCAGTACTTC.

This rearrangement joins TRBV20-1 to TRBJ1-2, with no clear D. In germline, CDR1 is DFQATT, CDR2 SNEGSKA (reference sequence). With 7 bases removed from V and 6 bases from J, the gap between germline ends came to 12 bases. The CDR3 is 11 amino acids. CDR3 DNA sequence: TGCAGTGTCGGCCAAAGCGATGGCTACACCTTC. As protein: CSVGQSDGYTF.

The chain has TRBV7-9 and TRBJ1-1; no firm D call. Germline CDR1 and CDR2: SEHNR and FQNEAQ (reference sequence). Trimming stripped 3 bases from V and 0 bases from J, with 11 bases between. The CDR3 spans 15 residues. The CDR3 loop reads CASSLELFVNTEAFF. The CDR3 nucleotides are TGTGCCAGCAGCTTGGAGCTTTTCGTGAACACTGAAGCTTTCTTT.

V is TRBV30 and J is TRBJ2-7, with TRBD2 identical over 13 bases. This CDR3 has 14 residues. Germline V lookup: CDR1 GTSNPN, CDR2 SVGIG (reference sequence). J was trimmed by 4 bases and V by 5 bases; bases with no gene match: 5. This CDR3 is CAWGRTSGGYEQYF. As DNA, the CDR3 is TGTGCCTGGGGACGGACTAGCGGGGGTTACGAGCAGTACTTC. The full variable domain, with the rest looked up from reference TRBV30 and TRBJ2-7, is SQTIHQWPATLVQPVGSPLSLECTVEGTSNPNLYWYRQAAGRGLQLLFYSVGIGQISSEVPQNLSASRPQDRQFILSSKKLLLSDSGFYLCAWGRTSGGYEQYFGPGTRLTVT.